The text below deals with one T cell receptor (beta chain). The antigen remains undetermined. These data originate in a study of CD8+ T cells in alopecia areata. In the study overall: A regimen of oral tofacitinib, 5 to 10 mg twice daily, was given to treated patients. Tofacitinib continued for 6 to 18 months and was then withheld for 6 months.

The sequencing template was cDNA reverse transcribed from extracted RNA. Profiled with immunoSEQ multiplex PCR; TCRdb holds only in-frame clones, not every one. The repertoire consists of around 200,000 clones, with less than 65% occurring once and the leading ten covering around 4.3%. General study findings and limits: Clonality was higher in lesional than normal scalp, especially in alopecia totalis/universalis.

The sample's treatment: oral pan-JAK inhibitor, 5-10 mg twice daily. The sample in question was CD4+ T cells sorted from blood, obtained at week 4, from a patient treated with tofacitinib. The receptor comes from a human donor with alopecia areata.

CDR3 protein: CASGLTTDTQYF. CDR3 sequence (DNA): TGTGCCAGTGGATTAACGACAGATACGCAGTATTTT. V and J are TRBV7-9 and TRBJ2-3, with D unresolved. This CDR3 has 12 residues. Germline V gene sequence: CDR1 SEHNR, CDR2 FQNEAQ (reference sequence). V lost 9 bases and J 3 bases, leaving 10 bases between the germline ends.